A selection of T cell receptor beta chains follows, all from one sample in a study of PD-1 blockade in classical Hodgkin lymphoma. The method was immunoSEQ multiplex PCR; TCRdb's version includes in-frame clones alone and lacks a portion of them. The sample includes 50,000 to 65,000 clones, roughly 85% of them seen just once. This specimen consisted of peripheral blood mononuclear cells (PBMCs), obtained before the fourth cycle of nivolumab. These TCRs come from a human donor with classical Hodgkin lymphoma. The conserved cysteine and the conserved F or W are not part of the CDR3 here.

v_call: TRBV4-1
cdr3_aa: ASSRLAGTSTDTQY

v_call: TRBV7-9
cdr3_aa: ASSLRGSDEQY

v_call: TRBV6-5
cdr3_aa: ASSSTHLGGEKLF

v_call: TRBV9
cdr3_aa: ASSAREGVFGGYT

v_call: TRBV7-2
cdr3_aa: ASSLGLAGYNEQF

v_call: TRBV18
cdr3_aa: ASSPRQSISGNTIY

v_call: TRBV5-1
cdr3_aa: ASSPGAGGNQPQH

v_call: TRBV5-6
cdr3_aa: ASTGKGTSGNTIY

v_call: TRBV11-2
cdr3_aa: ASSLVSGYEQY

v_call: TRBV19
cdr3_aa: ASVGMTGEYINQPQH

v_call: TRBV9
cdr3_aa: ASSVRTSGGPSTDTQY

v_call: TRBV18
cdr3_aa: ASSPSPIIDEQF

v_call: TRBV14
cdr3_aa: ASEMTGPSGNTIY

v_call: TRBV25-1
cdr3_aa: ASSGGGGGHTGELF

v_call: TRBV11-2
cdr3_aa: ASSLGGGGQETQY

v_call: TRBV5-1
cdr3_aa: ASSLASGSPSYNEQF